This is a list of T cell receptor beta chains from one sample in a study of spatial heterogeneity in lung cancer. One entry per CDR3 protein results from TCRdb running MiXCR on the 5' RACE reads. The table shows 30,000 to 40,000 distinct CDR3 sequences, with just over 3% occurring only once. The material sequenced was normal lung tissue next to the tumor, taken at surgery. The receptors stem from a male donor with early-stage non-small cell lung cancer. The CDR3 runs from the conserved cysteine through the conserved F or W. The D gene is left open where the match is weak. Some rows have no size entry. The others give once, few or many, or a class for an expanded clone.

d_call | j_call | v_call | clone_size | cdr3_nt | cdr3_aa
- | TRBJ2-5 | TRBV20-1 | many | TGCAGTGCCCCAACGACAGGCCAAGAGACCCAGTACTTC | CSAPTTGQETQYF
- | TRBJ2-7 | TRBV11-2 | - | TGTGCCAGCAGCTTAAAGTACGAGCAGTACTTC | CASSLKYEQYF
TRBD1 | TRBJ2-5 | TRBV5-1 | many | TGCGCCAGCAGAGATGGACAGGGAAGTTTTATGGAGACCCAGTACTTC | CASRDGQGSFMETQYF
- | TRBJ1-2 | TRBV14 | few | TGTGCCAGCAGCCCCCTGGGTAGCGCCGGCTACACCTTC | CASSPLGSAGYTF
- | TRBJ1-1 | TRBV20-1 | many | TGCAGTGCTCCCTCGGCATCATCCGGCGGGATGGCTTTCTTT | CSAPSASSGGMAFF
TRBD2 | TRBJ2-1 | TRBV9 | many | TGTGCCAGCAGCAGCGGGATAGCCCGATTTGTTGAGCAGTTCTTC | CASSSGIARFVEQFF
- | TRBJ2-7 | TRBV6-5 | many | TGTGCCAGCAGTTACGGAGGGCTCGAGCAGTACTTC | CASSYGGLEQYF
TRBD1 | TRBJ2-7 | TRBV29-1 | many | TGCAGCGTTCTTCAGCAGGGGGCGGGCGAGCAGTACTTC | CSVLQQGAGEQYF
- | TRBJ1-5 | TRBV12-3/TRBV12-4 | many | TGTGCCAGCAGCCTCGGACAGATTAGCAATCAGCCCCAGCATTTT | CASSLGQISNQPQHF
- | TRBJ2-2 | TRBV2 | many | TGTGCCAGCACCTTGGAGGCTGGAGACACCGGGGAGCTGTTTTTT | CASTLEAGDTGELFF
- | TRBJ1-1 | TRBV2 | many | TGTGCCAGCACGGGAGCCATGGGTACTGAAGCTTTCTTT | CASTGAMGTEAFF
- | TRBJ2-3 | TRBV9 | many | TGTGCCAGCAGCGGGGTAGCCAGCACAGATACGCAGTATTTT | CASSGVASTDTQYF
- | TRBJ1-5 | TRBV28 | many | TGTGCCAGCAGTTTAGCGTCTACTAACGGGCCCCAGCATTTT | CASSLASTNGPQHF
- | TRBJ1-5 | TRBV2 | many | TGTGCCAGCAGTCCTACTGGTCAGCCCCAGCATTTT | CASSPTGQPQHF
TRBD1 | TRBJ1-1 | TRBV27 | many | TGTGCCAGCACGATAACAGGGGGCGCGGGGATGAACACTGAAGCTTTCTTT | CASTITGGAGMNTEAFF
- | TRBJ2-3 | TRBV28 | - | TGTGCCAGCACCCTGACCGGTCCAGATACGCAGTATTTT | CASTLTGPDTQYF
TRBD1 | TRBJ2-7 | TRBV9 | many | TGTGCCAGCAGCGTAGCCGGGACAGGCTACGAGCAGTACTTC | CASSVAGTGYEQYF
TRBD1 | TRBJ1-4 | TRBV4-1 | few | TGCGCCAGCAGCCAAGTGGCCGGGACAGGGGATGAAAAACTGTTTTTT | CASSQVAGTGDEKLFF
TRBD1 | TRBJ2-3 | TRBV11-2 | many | TGTGCCAGCAGTCCACAGGGGGCGGATACGCAGTATTTT | CASSPQGADTQYF
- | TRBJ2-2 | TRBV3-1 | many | TGTGCCAGCAGCCAAGTTTCCAGGGACGGGGAGCTGTTTTTT | CASSQVSRDGELFF
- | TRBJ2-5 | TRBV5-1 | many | TGCGCCAGCAGACCGGAGCCCCAAGAGACCCAGTACTTC | CASRPEPQETQYF
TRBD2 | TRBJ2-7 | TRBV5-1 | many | TGCGCCAGCAGCTTGGGTTCTAGCGGAAGCTACGAGCAGTACTTC | CASSLGSSGSYEQYF